This TCR beta chain emerged from a study of T cell responses to AZD1222 COVID-19 vaccine. The study's findings and limits: Among those given AZD1222, only five or six were seropositive at baseline. Nearly half of the spike-specific TCRs reportedly recognize variant regions that carry no mutations. Researchers report vaccine-associated CD4 TCRs spanning spike, with dominance at 160-218 and 743-854.

Here immunoSEQ multiplex PCR was the method, and the copy in TCRdb shows in-frame clones only, minus some. The sample has roughly 100,000 clones; roughly nine tenths are singletons. Note on this clone: What it binds is unknown.

The V gene lost 9 bases and the J gene lost 1 base, with 15 bases spanning the gap. Germline lookup yields CDR1 SNHLY and CDR2 FYNNEI. This CDR3 contains 14 residues. This chain links TRBV2 with TRBJ1-1; D not certain. The source material was peripheral blood, sampled on day 0 of AZD1222 vaccination. This TCR was sampled from an adult in good health. CDR3 sequence reads: CASILRIGNTEAFF. The CDR3 bases are TGTGCCAGTATCCTAAGGATTGGGAACACTGAAGCTTTCTTT.